These T cell receptor beta chains were read from a single sample in a study of OX40 agonist ivuxolimab in advanced cancers. Profiled with immunoSEQ multiplex PCR; TCRdb holds only in-frame clones, not every one. The sample includes fewer than 85,000 clones, more than 90% of them seen just once. The specimen comprised CD4+ or CD8+ T cells sorted from blood, sampled in a trial of the OX40 agonist ivuxolimab. All receptors derive from an adult with an advanced solid tumor such as melanoma, head and neck, liver or kidney cancer. Both conserved end residues are part of each CDR3. The order of the fields is clone size, D gene, V gene, J gene, CDR3 length, CDR3 DNA, CDR3 protein. The D gene is left open where the match is weak. Some rows mark clone size as missing; the rest say once, few, many or name a class of expanded clone.

abundance: .
d_gene: .
v_gene: TRBV11-2
j_gene: TRBJ2-1
len: 15
CDR3nt: TGTGCCAGCAGCCCATACCCCGGGCTCTACAATGAGCAGTTCTTC
CDR3aa: CASSPYPGLYNEQFF

abundance: .
d_gene: .
v_gene: TRBV6-6
j_gene: TRBJ2-7
len: 11
CDR3nt: TGTGCCAGCAGTTACTCGTCCGAGCAGTACTTC
CDR3aa: CASSYSSEQYF

abundance: once
d_gene: .
v_gene: TRBV19
j_gene: TRBJ2-1
len: 15
CDR3nt: TGTGCCAGTAGTATCAGTAGCGGTACCTACAATGAGCAGTTCTTC
CDR3aa: CASSISSGTYNEQFF

abundance: .
d_gene: TRBD2
v_gene: TRBV7-3
j_gene: TRBJ2-1
len: 15
CDR3nt: TGTGCCAGCAGCTCTCCGGGACTAGCGGACAATGAGCAGTTCTTC
CDR3aa: CASSSPGLADNEQFF

abundance: .
d_gene: TRBD1
v_gene: TRBV5-6
j_gene: TRBJ2-7
len: 14
CDR3nt: TGTGCCAGCAGCTTATCTGGACAGGCCTACGAGCAGTACTTC
CDR3aa: CASSLSGQAYEQYF

abundance: once
d_gene: .
v_gene: TRBV1
j_gene: TRBJ2-3
len: 21
CDR3nt: TGCACCAGCAGCCAAGATCCCCGGGGACTAGCGGTCCGAGGCAGGGAAGATACGCAGTATTTT
CDR3aa: CTSSQDPRGLAVRGREDTQYF

abundance: .
d_gene: TRBD2
v_gene: TRBV7-8
j_gene: TRBJ2-1
len: 14
CDR3nt: TGTGCCAGCAGCGCACTAGCGGGAGGGCATGAGCAGTTCTTC
CDR3aa: CASSALAGGHEQFF

abundance: .
d_gene: TRBD1
v_gene: TRBV11-3
j_gene: TRBJ1-1
len: 15
CDR3nt: TGTGCCAGCAGCTCCCAGGACAGGGGGAACACTGAAGCTTTCTTT
CDR3aa: CASSSQDRGNTEAFF

abundance: .
d_gene: TRBD1
v_gene: TRBV28
j_gene: TRBJ1-1
len: 16
CDR3nt: TGTGCCAGCAGTTCTCCCCGGGACAGGGCAGGGTTGAAAGCTTTCTTT
CDR3aa: CASSSPRDRAGLKAFF

abundance: .
d_gene: .
v_gene: TRBV28
j_gene: TRBJ2-3
len: 11
CDR3nt: TGTGCCAGCGCGCGCACAGATACGCAGTATTTT
CDR3aa: CASARTDTQYF

abundance: .
d_gene: .
v_gene: TRBV5-8
j_gene: TRBJ1-5
len: 13
CDR3nt: TGTGCCAGCCAACAGGGAGCCGCGACGCCCCAGCATTTT
CDR3aa: CASQQGAATPQHF

abundance: .
d_gene: .
v_gene: TRBV25-1
j_gene: TRBJ2-5
len: 12
CDR3nt: TGTGCCAGCAGTGAGCCCTTGGAGACCCAGTACTTC
CDR3aa: CASSEPLETQYF

abundance: .
d_gene: .
v_gene: TRBV9
j_gene: TRBJ1-2
len: 15
CDR3nt: TGTGCCAGCAGCGCCGACCCCACAGGGCAAACTGGCTACACCTTC
CDR3aa: CASSADPTGQTGYTF

abundance: .
d_gene: .
v_gene: TRBV18
j_gene: TRBJ2-1
len: 14
CDR3nt: TGTGCCAGCTCACTATCGGGAGTCTACAATGAGCAGTTCTTC
CDR3aa: CASSLSGVYNEQFF

abundance: .
d_gene: .
v_gene: TRBV28
j_gene: TRBJ1-4
len: 11
CDR3nt: TGTGCCAGCAGTTTCGTTGAAAAACTGTTTTTT
CDR3aa: CASSFVEKLFF

abundance: once
d_gene: TRBD2
v_gene: TRBV11-1
j_gene: TRBJ2-1
len: 15
CDR3nt: TGTGCCAGCAGCTTGACTAGCGGTAAATACAATGAGCAGTTCTTC
CDR3aa: CASSLTSGKYNEQFF

abundance: .
d_gene: .
v_gene: TRBV19
j_gene: TRBJ1-5
len: 15
CDR3nt: TGTGCCAGTAGATTCGACAGAGCGCCCAATCAGCCCCAGCATTTT
CDR3aa: CASRFDRAPNQPQHF

abundance: few
d_gene: TRBD1
v_gene: TRBV6-6
j_gene: TRBJ1-1
len: 16
CDR3nt: TGTGCCAGCAGTACCCGCTGGACAGGGGGCGGGACTGAAGCTTTCTTT
CDR3aa: CASSTRWTGGGTEAFF

abundance: .
d_gene: .
v_gene: TRBV5-6
j_gene: TRBJ2-7
len: 14
CDR3nt: TGTGCCAGCAGCTTGGGTGGGTTCTCCTACGAGCAGTACTTC
CDR3aa: CASSLGGFSYEQYF

abundance: .
d_gene: .
v_gene: TRBV28
j_gene: TRBJ1-4
len: 14
CDR3nt: TGTGCCAGCAGCCCCCCGGAGTCGGAGGAAAAACTGTTTTTT
CDR3aa: CASSPPESEEKLFF

abundance: .
d_gene: .
v_gene: TRBV6-9
j_gene: TRBJ2-5
len: 13
CDR3nt: TGTGCCAGCAGTTACTCGGGGAAGGAGACCCAGTACTTC
CDR3aa: CASSYSGKETQYF

abundance: .
d_gene: .
v_gene: TRBV5-1
j_gene: TRBJ2-7
len: 14
CDR3nt: TGCGCCAGCAGCCCCGGGGTAGAAGAGGGTGAGCAGTACTTC
CDR3aa: CASSPGVEEGEQYF

abundance: .
d_gene: TRBD2
v_gene: TRBV5-1
j_gene: TRBJ2-1
len: 15
CDR3nt: TGCGCCAGCAGCTTGACGGGGGGCTCCTACAATGAGCAGTTCTTC
CDR3aa: CASSLTGGSYNEQFF

abundance: .
d_gene: TRBD1
v_gene: TRBV2
j_gene: TRBJ2-7
len: 11
CDR3nt: TGTGCCGGGGGACAGTCCTACGAGCAGTACTTC
CDR3aa: CAGGQSYEQYF

abundance: .
d_gene: TRBD2
v_gene: TRBV11-3
j_gene: TRBJ2-3
len: 16
CDR3nt: TGTGCCAGCAGCCAGAGCGGGGGAGGGTTGACAGATACGCAGTATTTT
CDR3aa: CASSQSGGGLTDTQYF